The 8 T cell receptor beta chains below were found in one sample sequenced in a study of T cell changes during pregnancy in multiple sclerosis. Repertoires were generated with immunoSEQ multiplex PCR, while TCRdb's copy carries only in-frame clones and drops some. The data show some 28,000 clones, 85% to 95% seen once. Material: CD4+ T cells from peripheral blood mononuclear cells, obtained after pregnancy. Receptors were obtained from a female donor with multiple sclerosis, enrolled in a pregnancy study.

The V gene is TRBV6-5, the J gene TRBJ2-7; D not certain. CDR1 and CDR2 (germline): MNHEY, SVGAGI. CDR3 length: 13 residues. Between the trimmed V and J ends, which lost 4 bases and 0 bases, there was a span of 7 bases. The DNA of the CDR3 is TGTGCCAGCAGTTCTATCAACTCCTACGAGCAGTACTTC. Translated, it gives CASSSINSYEQYF.

The rearrangement uses TRBV28 and TRBJ2-3, with 7 bases fitting TRBD2. The V segment lost 7 bases and the J segment 2 bases; nucleotides outside the gene matches: 12. Germline assignment: CDR1 MDHEN and CDR2 SYDVKM. CDR3 size: 16 residues. The CDR3 DNA sequence: TGTGCCAGCAACCCTGCCGGAGGGAGGGCCACAGATACGCAGTATTTT. Translation: CASNPAGGRATDTQYF.

The count of this clone is one. The chain employs TRBV7-8 and TRBJ1-5, with D tentatively TRBD1 (6 bases). Trimming pared 1 base from V and 0 bases from J, leaving 13 bases between. Per germline, CDR1 SGHVS and CDR2 FQNEAQ. CDR3 length equals 17 residues. CDR3 sequence reads: CASSLEGGANSNQPQHF. As DNA, the CDR3 is TGTGCCAGCAGCTTAGAGGGGGGGGCAAATAGCAATCAGCCCCAGCATTTT.

The chain employs TRBV7-2 and TRBJ1-3, with D possibly being TRBD1 (6 bases). This CDR3 is 14 amino acids long. CDR1 SGHTA and CDR2 FQGNSA come from the germline V gene. The ends were cut back, 0 bases at V and 4 bases at J, with 7 bases in the middle. The CDR3 region is CASSLAQGGNTIYF. CDR3 coding DNA: TGTGCCAGCAGCTTAGCACAGGGAGGAAACACCATATATTTT.

This clone was detected once. The chain employs TRBV7-2 and TRBJ2-5, with 7 bases matching TRBD2. Trimming at V came to 3 bases and at J to 1 base, leaving 11 bases not matched to a gene. The CDR3 runs to 17 residues. Germline CDR1 and CDR2: SGHTA and FQGNSA. The CDR3 loop reads CASSLKVGLTIQETQYF. The CDR3 DNA follows: TGTGCCAGCAGCTTGAAAGTGGGACTAACGATCCAAGAGACCCAGTACTTC.

The chain combines TRBV4-3 with TRBJ2-1; D uncertain. The CDR3 totals 13 residues. V was clipped by 0 bases and J by 5 bases, with 5 bases between them. Germline V gene data show CDR1 as LGHNA and CDR2 as YSLEER. CDR3 in amino acids: CASSQELHNEQFF. The CDR3 nucleotides read TGCGCCAGCAGCCAAGAACTACACAATGAGCAGTTCTTC.

V and J are TRBV11-2 and TRBJ2-7, with 9 nucleotides matching TRBD1. The germline CDR1 and CDR2 sequences are SGHAT and FQNNGV. This CDR3 has 14 residues. V lost 5 bases to trimming and J lost 5 bases; unmatched junction nucleotides: 7. CDR3 sequence (DNA): TGTGCCAGCAGCCCGGGGGACAGGGTCCACGAGCAGTACTTC. This encodes CASSPGDRVHEQYF.

V and J are TRBV18 and TRBJ1-1, with no clear D. The germline V gene encodes CDR1 KGHSH and CDR2 LQKENI. The CDR3 sequence is 14 residues long. Trimming removed 0 bases from V and 0 bases from J, with 5 bases in between. CDR3 sequence reads: CASSPPSVNTEAFF. CDR3 nucleotide sequence: TGTGCCAGCTCACCACCATCAGTGAACACTGAAGCTTTCTTT.